Listed below are T cell receptor beta chains from one sample, sequenced in a study of radiotherapy plus CTLA-4 blockade in lung cancer. This table comes from immunoSEQ multiplex PCR, and its TCRdb copy is limited to in-frame clones, with some not included. The sample lists roughly 60,000 clones, more than 70% occurring once. The sequencing used peripheral blood, collected from a patient treated with radiotherapy plus ipilimumab. The receptors here all came from a human donor with non-small cell lung cancer who had a complete response to radiotherapy plus ipilimumab. CDR3s include the opening cysteine and the closing phenylalanine or tryptophan. Fields, in order: clone size, D gene, J gene, V gene, CDR3 DNA, CDR3 protein. A D gene is named only where the DNA matches it firmly. Some rows have no size entry. The others give once, few or many, or a class for an expanded clone.

.,TRBD1,TRBJ2-2,TRBV19,TGTGCCAGTACCCGGGACAGGGACACCGGGGAGCTGTTTTTT,CASTRDRDTGELFF
.,.,TRBJ2-2,TRBV21-1,TGTGCCAGCAGCAAAGTAGGACTAGCGGGGGTACCCGGGGAGCTGTTTTTT,CASSKVGLAGVPGELFF
.,.,TRBJ2-3,TRBV10-1,TGCGCCAGCAGTGGAGGGGGGGTGCATACGCAGTATTTT,CASSGGGVHTQYF
.,TRBD2,TRBJ2-1,TRBV18,TGTGCCAGCTCACCTGCGGGGGTCTACAATGAGCAGTTCTTC,CASSPAGVYNEQFF
.,.,TRBJ1-2,TRBV5-4,TGTGCCAGCAGCTTGGTGTGGGCCCCACAGGGCTACACCTTC,CASSLVWAPQGYTF
few,TRBD2,TRBJ2-5,TRBV7-9,TGTGCCAGCCGGGGACTAGCTTATGAGACCCAGTACTTC,CASRGLAYETQYF
.,TRBD1,TRBJ1-2,TRBV7-9,TGTGCCAGCAGCAAAAGGACAGGGATGGATTACGGCTACACCTTC,CASSKRTGMDYGYTF
.,.,TRBJ2-1,TRBV5-4,TGTGCCAGCAGCTCCAACAACTACAATGAGCAGTTCTTC,CASSSNNYNEQFF
.,TRBD1,TRBJ1-1,TRBV29-1,TGCAGCCTCCACAGGGGGCATGAAGCTTTCTTT,CSLHRGHEAFF
.,.,TRBJ2-3,TRBV7-2,TGTGCCAGCGGGGCGGGAAGCACAGATACGCAGTATTTT,CASGAGSTDTQYF
.,.,TRBJ2-7,TRBV28,TGTGCCAGCATTTCCCCAGGGGAAGGGTACGAGCAGTACTTC,CASISPGEGYEQYF
.,TRBD2,TRBJ2-7,TRBV30,TGTGCCTGGAGTCGCAGCGGGGGGTACGAGCAGTACTTC,CAWSRSGGYEQYF
.,TRBD1,TRBJ2-2,TRBV6-1,TGTGCCAGCAGTTCCGGGACAGGGTACACCGGGGAGCTGTTTTTT,CASSSGTGYTGELFF
.,TRBD2,TRBJ2-7,TRBV2,TGTGCCAGCAGTGATTGGACTAGCGGGAGGGGTGAGCAGTACTTC,CASSDWTSGRGEQYF
once,TRBD2,TRBJ2-1,TRBV19,TGTGCCAGTAGGAAAGCGGGGGGGCCGAGTGAGCAGTTCTTC,CASRKAGGPSEQFF
.,TRBD2,TRBJ2-1,TRBV11-2,TGTGCCAGCAGCTCAGGACTAGCGGGGGGGACTGAGCAGTTCTTC,CASSSGLAGGTEQFF
.,.,TRBJ1-1,TRBV4-3,TGCGCCAGCAGCCAAGATTCACAGGGTGGGACTGAAGCTTTCTTT,CASSQDSQGGTEAFF
.,.,TRBJ1-5,TRBV2,TGTGCCAGCAGCCTCAAAAGGACAGCTTATAGCAATCAGCCCCAGCATTTT,CASSLKRTAYSNQPQHF
medium-sized,.,TRBJ1-5,TRBV7-2,TGTGCCAGCAGCTTGTTGGGACAATATAGCAATCAGCCCCAGCATTTT,CASSLLGQYSNQPQHF
.,TRBD1,TRBJ2-2,TRBV18,TGTGCCAGCTCACCCCAGGATGCAGGGGGAACCGGGGAGCTGTTTTTT,CASSPQDAGGTGELFF
.,.,TRBJ1-6,TRBV28,TGTGCCAGCAGTCCGACGCGGGGCCTGGAGTCACCCCTCCACTTT,CASSPTRGLESPLHF
few,.,TRBJ1-3,TRBV7-9,TGTGCCAGCAGCTTACAGGGTATAAGGTCTGGAAACACCATATATTTT,CASSLQGIRSGNTIYF